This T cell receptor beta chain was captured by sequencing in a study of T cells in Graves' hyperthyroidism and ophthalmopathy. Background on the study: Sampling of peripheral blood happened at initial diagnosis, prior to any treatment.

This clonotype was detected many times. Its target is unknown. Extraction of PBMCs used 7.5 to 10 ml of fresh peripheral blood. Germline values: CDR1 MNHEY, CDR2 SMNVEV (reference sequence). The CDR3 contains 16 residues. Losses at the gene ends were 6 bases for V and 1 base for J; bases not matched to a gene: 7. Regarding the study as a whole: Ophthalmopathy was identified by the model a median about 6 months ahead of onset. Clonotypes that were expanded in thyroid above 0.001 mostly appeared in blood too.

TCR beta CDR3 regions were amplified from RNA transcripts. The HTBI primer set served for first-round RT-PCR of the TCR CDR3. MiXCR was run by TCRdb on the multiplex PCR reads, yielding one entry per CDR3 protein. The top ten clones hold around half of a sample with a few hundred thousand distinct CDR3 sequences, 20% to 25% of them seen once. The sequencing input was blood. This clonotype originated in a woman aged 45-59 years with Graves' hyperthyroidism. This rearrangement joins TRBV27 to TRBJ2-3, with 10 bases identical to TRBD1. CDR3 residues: CASRQGTGAGTDTQYF. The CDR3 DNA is TGTGCCAGCAGACAAGGGACAGGGGCTGGCACAGATACGCAGTATTTT.